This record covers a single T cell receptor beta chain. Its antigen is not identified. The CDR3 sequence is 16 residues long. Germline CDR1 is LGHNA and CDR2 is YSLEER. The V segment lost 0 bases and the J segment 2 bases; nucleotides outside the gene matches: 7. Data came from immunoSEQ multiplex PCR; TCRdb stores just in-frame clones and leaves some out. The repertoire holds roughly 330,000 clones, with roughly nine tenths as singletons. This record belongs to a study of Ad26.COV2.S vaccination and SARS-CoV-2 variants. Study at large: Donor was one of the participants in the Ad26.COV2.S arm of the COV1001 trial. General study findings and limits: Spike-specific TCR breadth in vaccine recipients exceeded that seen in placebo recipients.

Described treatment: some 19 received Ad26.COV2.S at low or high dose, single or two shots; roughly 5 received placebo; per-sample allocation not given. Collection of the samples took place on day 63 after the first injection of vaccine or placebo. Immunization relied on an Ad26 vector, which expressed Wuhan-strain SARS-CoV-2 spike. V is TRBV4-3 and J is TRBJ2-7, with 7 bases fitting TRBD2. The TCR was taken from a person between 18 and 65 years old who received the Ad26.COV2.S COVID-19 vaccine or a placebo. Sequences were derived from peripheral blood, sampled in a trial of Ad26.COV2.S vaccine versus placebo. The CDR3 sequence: CASSQDLGRGTYEQYF. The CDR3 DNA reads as TGCGCCAGCAGCCAAGATCTTGGGAGGGGCACCTACGAGCAGTACTTC.